This entry lists 24 T cell receptor beta chains sequenced from one sample in a study of blood T cells in healthy people across ages. Sample-barcoded 5' priming and a J-beta primer mix drove a second PCR of 7 to 11 cycles. MiXCR, run by TCRdb on the 5' RACE reads, gives a single entry per CDR3 protein. This table holds hundreds of thousands of distinct CDR3 sequences, 45% to 50% found once. Sequenced input: blood. The source of these receptors is a woman in her sixties or seventies in good health.

The chain has TRBV6-2 or TRBV6-3 and TRBJ2-5, with 8 bases that match TRBD1. V trimming: 4 bases; J trimming: 13 bases; junction bases outside the gene matches: 8. The V gene's germline CDR1 is MNHEY and CDR2 SVGEGT. The CDR3 is made up of 12 amino acids. CDR3 sequence reads: CASSSADRERYF. The CDR3 region has the DNA TGTGCCAGCAGTTCCGCGGACAGGGAAAGGTACTTC.

The rearrangement links TRBV18 to TRBJ1-4; the D gene is possibly TRBD1 (6 bases). Germline V gene sequence: CDR1 KGHSH, CDR2 LQKENI. The CDR3 length is 17 residues. Trimming left V 0 bases short and J 0 bases short, with 11 bases between. The CDR3 reads CASSPPGQHPTNEKLFF. CDR3 sequence (DNA): TGTGCCAGCTCACCACCAGGACAGCATCCAACTAATGAAAAACTGTTTTTT.

Concerning this clonotype: A read error may produce the germline difference seen at one junction end. V usage is TRBV14 and J usage is TRBJ2-4, with D perhaps TRBD2 (5 bases). The CDR3 contains 16 residues. Germline lookup yields CDR1 SGHDN and CDR2 FVKESK. CDR3 DNA sequence: TGTGTCAGCAGCCAAGGAGCGGACCGGTCCTACAATGAGCAGTACTTC. This translates into CVSSQGADRSYNEQYF.

V is TRBV12-3 or TRBV12-4 and J is TRBJ2-7, with D uncertain. V lost 6 bases and J lost 2, with 14 bases in between. There are 14 residues in the CDR3. CDR3 in DNA: TGTGCCAGCAGCCTTCTGGGCGGAGCCTACGAGCAGTACTTC. It is translated as CASSLLGGAYEQYF.

The J gene is TRBJ2-7, the V gene TRBV6-5; D not certain. The V end was cut by 2 bases, the J end by 2 bases, with 13 bases between. Germline V gene data show CDR1 as MNHEY and CDR2 as SVGAGI. The CDR3 is made up of 15 amino acids. CDR3 coding DNA: TGTGCCAGCAGTTACGTTGAGTCAAACCCCTACGAGCAGTACTTC. Translated: CASSYVESNPYEQYF.

The chain combines TRBV10-3 with TRBJ1-2; D possibly corresponds to TRBD1 (5 bases). Germline CDR1 ENHRY, CDR2 SYGVKD. Trimming cost V 0 bases and J 3 bases, with 11 bases left between them. This CDR3 region has 15 residues. DNA of the CDR3: TGTGCCATCAGTGAGTCGATGGCGGGGGACTATGGCTACACCTTC. Its protein is CAISESMAGDYGYTF.

The sample holds a few counts of this clonotype. This rearrangement joins TRBV6-2 or TRBV6-3 to TRBJ2-1; 7 nucleotides align to TRBD2. Per the germline V gene, CDR1 is MNHEY and CDR2 is SVGEGT. The V segment lost 6 bases and the J segment 4 bases; nucleotides outside the gene matches: 3. This CDR3 spans 13 amino acids. The CDR3 here is CASRLGLYNEQFF. The CDR3 coding sequence is TGTGCCAGCAGGCTGGGACTATACAATGAGCAGTTCTTC.

This chain uses TRBV7-3 with TRBJ2-5; D remains unclear. The germline V gene has CDR1 SGHTA and CDR2 FQGTGA. V was clipped by 2 bases and J by 2 bases, with 15 bases between them. This CDR3 has 16 amino acids. CDR3 loop: CASSLAANVGQETQYF. The CDR3 DNA sequence: TGTGCCAGCAGCTTAGCGGCGAATGTCGGACAAGAGACCCAGTACTTC.

This clonotype was seen a few times. CDR3 loop: CASSQDQRGKLFF. In DNA, the CDR3 is TGCGCCAGCAGCCAAGACCAACGGGGGAAACTGTTTTTT. V is TRBV4-3 and J is TRBJ1-4; tentatively, D is TRBD1 (5 bases). The germline V gene has CDR1 LGHNA and CDR2 YSLEER. The CDR3 contains 13 residues. V shed 0 bases and J shed 11 bases, with 10 bases lying between them.

The rearrangement links TRBV9 to TRBJ2-5; perhaps TRBD1 as D (5 bases). V was trimmed by 2 bases and J by 0 bases, leaving 14 bases between them. CDR1 is SGDLS, CDR2 YYNGEE, per germline. This CDR3 is 16 amino acids long. In DNA, the CDR3 is TGTGCCAGCAGCGTCGCTGGTGGGGCTTACCAAGAGACCCAGTACTTC. Residues: CASSVAGGAYQETQYF.

In this sample, this clonotype turned up a few times. The rearrangement links TRBV15 to TRBJ1-5; no clear D. The CDR3 totals 14 residues. Germline V gene lookup returns CDR1 LNHNV and CDR2 YYDKDF (reference sequence). V lost 1 base, J lost 4 bases, and 8 bases lay in between. The CDR3 protein is CATSRAAPNQPQHF. The CDR3 DNA follows: TGTGCCACCAGCAGAGCAGCCCCGAATCAGCCCCAGCATTTT.

Regarding this clonotype: Since a much larger clone is just one base distant, this may be a read error. CDR3 sequence: CSARGQPYEQFF. The CDR3, as DNA: TGCAGTGCTAGGGGACAGCCCTACGAGCAGTTCTTC. The chain has TRBV20-1 and TRBJ2-1; 7 positions agree with TRBD1. This CDR3 is 12 amino acids long. CDR1 is DFQATT, CDR2 SNEGSKA, per germline (reference sequence). V lost 3 bases, J lost 10 bases, and 6 bases stayed unmatched.

CDR3 protein: CASSDGAGYNEQFF. CDR3 nucleotides: TGTGCCAGCAGCGATGGGGCGGGTTACAATGAGCAGTTCTTC. The chain uses TRBV7-3 and TRBJ2-1, with D possibly called TRBD1 or TRBD2 (5 bases each). The CDR3 contains 14 residues. Trimming removed 5 bases at V and 4 bases at J, with 12 bases between. Germline V gene sequence: CDR1 SGHTA, CDR2 FQGTGA.

The J gene is TRBJ2-4, the V gene TRBV28, with 10 positions matching TRBD2. The J call may be in error: the DNA end matches TRBJ2-7 better. The CDR3 covers 14 residues. CDR1 is MDHEN, CDR2 SYDVKM, per germline. The CDR3 region has the DNA TGTGCCAGCAGTGCCGGGACTAGCGTAAACGAGCAGTACTTC. The encoded protein is CASSAGTSVNEQYF.

There are a few counts of this clonotype. The chain is built from TRBV29-1 and TRBJ1-1, with 8 positions matching TRBD1. Per the germline V gene, CDR1 is SQVTM and CDR2 is ANQGSEA. V was clipped by 7 bases and J by 4 bases; unmatched bases: 8. This CDR3 has 13 amino acids. The CDR3 region is CSARDRRLTEAFF. DNA of the CDR3: TGCAGCGCCCGGGACAGGAGACTCACTGAAGCTTTCTTT. Complete variable domain (other parts from reference TRBV29-1 and TRBJ1-1): SAVISQKPSRDICQRGTSLTIQCQVDSQVTMMFWYRQQPGQSLTLIATANQGSEATYESGFVIDKFPISRPNLTFSTLTVSNMSPEDSSIYLCSARDRRLTEAFFGQGTRLTVV.

This clonotype was counted a few times. V and J are TRBV27 and TRBJ2-2; D gene unclear. V lost 6 bases and J 2 bases, leaving 10 bases between the germline ends. This CDR3 is built from 14 residues. Germline V gene data show CDR1 as MNHEY and CDR2 as SMNVEV (reference sequence). CDR3 sequence reads: CASRKARNTGELFF. The CDR3 coding sequence is TGTGCCAGCAGAAAAGCCAGAAACACCGGGGAGCTGTTTTTT.

J is TRBJ2-5 and V is TRBV7-9, with D perhaps TRBD1 or TRBD2 (5 bases each). Trimming removed 8 bases at V and 4 bases at J, with 17 bases between. The CDR3 consists of 14 residues. Germline CDR1 reads SEHNR; CDR2 reads FQNEAQ (reference sequence). Written as DNA, the CDR3 is TGTGCCAGCCGAGCCCTGGGGGTGGGAGAGACCCAGTACTTC. It encodes CASRALGVGETQYF.

V and J are TRBV20-1 and TRBJ2-3; D call uncertain. V was cut by 5 bases and J by 3 bases, with 18 bases left in between. CDR3 size: 15 residues. The germline V gene has CDR1 DFQATT and CDR2 SNEGSKA (reference sequence). CDR3 in DNA: TGCAGTGCTCGAGTAACAGTTCTGGTAACAGATACGCAGTATTTT. Translation: CSARVTVLVTDTQYF.

This clonotype showed up many times. This chain joins TRBV20-1 and TRBJ1-2; D gene uncertain. CDR1 is DFQATT and CDR2 is SNEGSKA in the germline V gene (reference sequence). The CDR3 length is 13 residues. Trimming removed 5 bases at V and 4 bases at J, with 14 bases between. CDR3 amino acids: CSAFFNAGYGYTF. CDR3 DNA sequence: TGCAGTGCTTTCTTCAACGCGGGCTATGGCTACACCTTC.

V and J are TRBV18 and TRBJ2-1; 12 bases are a match to TRBD2. With 3 bases clipped from V and 8 bases from J, the junction kept 14 bases outside the gene matches. The CDR3 runs 18 residues. The V gene's germline CDR1 is KGHSH and CDR2 LQKENI. CDR3 DNA sequence: TGTGCCAGCTCACCCGAACGACTAGCGGGAGTTTTGGAGGATGAGCAGTTCTTC. Translated: CASSPERLAGVLEDEQFF.

CDR3 region: CASSAPGLAGYSEQYF. The CDR3 nucleotides read TGTGCCAGCAGTGCTCCTGGACTAGCGGGCTACAGTGAGCAGTACTTC. This sequence joins TRBV2 and TRBJ2-5, with TRBD2 matching 11 bases. The V and J ends lost 4 bases and 11 bases, in that order; junction bases with no gene match: 15. Germline CDR1 is SNHLY and CDR2 is FYNNEI. The CDR3 has 16 residues.

This clonotype was counted between two and nine times. The chain recombines TRBV20-1 with TRBJ2-3, with TRBD2 identical over 12 bases. This CDR3 is 15 amino acids long. J lost 3 bases, V lost 6 bases, and 7 bases had no gene match. Germline V CDR1 and CDR2: DFQATT, SNEGSKA (reference sequence). The CDR3 DNA sequence: TGCAGTGCGGGAACTAGCGGGAGGTCTACAGATACGCAGTATTTT. It encodes CSAGTSGRSTDTQYF.

The gene calls are TRBV4-2 and TRBJ1-2; 7 bases are shared with TRBD1. This CDR3 has 17 amino acids. V was clipped by 4 bases and J by 4 bases; unmatched bases: 15. Germline V CDR1 and CDR2: LGHNA, YNFKEQ. The CDR3 DNA reads TGTGCCAGCAGCCTCCTCACGGGCAGGGGGAGTAGCTATGGCTACACCTTC. The encoded protein is CASSLLTGRGSSYGYTF.

The V gene is TRBV25-1, the J gene TRBJ2-2; D possibly corresponds to TRBD1 (5 bases). CDR3 size: 13 residues. Germline CDR1 is MGHDK and CDR2 is SYGVNS. Deletions cut 6 bases from V and 4 bases from J, with 9 bases between. DNA of the CDR3: TGTGCCAGCAGACAGGCCCTCACCGGGGAGCTGTTTTTT. Protein product: CASRQALTGELFF.